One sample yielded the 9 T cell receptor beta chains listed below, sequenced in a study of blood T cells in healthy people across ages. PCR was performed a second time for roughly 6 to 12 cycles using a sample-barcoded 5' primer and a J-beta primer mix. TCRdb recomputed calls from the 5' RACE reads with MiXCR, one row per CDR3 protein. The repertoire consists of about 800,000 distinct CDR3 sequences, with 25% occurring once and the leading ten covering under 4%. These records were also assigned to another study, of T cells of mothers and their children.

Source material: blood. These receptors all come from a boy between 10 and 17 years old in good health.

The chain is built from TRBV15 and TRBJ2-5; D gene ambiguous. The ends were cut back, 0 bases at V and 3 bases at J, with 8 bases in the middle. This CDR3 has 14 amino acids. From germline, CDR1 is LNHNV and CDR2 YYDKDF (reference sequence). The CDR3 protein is CATSRDRSKETQYF. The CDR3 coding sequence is TGTGCCACCAGCAGAGATCGCAGCAAAGAGACCCAGTACTTC.

The DNA for the CDR3 is TGTGCCAGCAAGGGACAGGGTTCACCCCTCCACTTT. Its protein is CASKGQGSPLHF. The chain joins TRBV2 to TRBJ1-6; 9 bases agree with TRBD1. Trimming cost V 7 bases and J 9 bases; bases outside gene matches: 1. Germline V gives CDR1 SNHLY, CDR2 FYNNEI. This CDR3 is 12 amino acids long.

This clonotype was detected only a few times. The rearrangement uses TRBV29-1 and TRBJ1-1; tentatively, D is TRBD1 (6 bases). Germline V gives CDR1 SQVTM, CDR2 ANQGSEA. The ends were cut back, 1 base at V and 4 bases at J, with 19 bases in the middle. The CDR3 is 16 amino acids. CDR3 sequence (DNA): TGCAGCGTTGAAGGAGTCAGGGGAGGCGGGAGCACTGAAGCTTTCTTT. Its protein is CSVEGVRGGGSTEAFF.

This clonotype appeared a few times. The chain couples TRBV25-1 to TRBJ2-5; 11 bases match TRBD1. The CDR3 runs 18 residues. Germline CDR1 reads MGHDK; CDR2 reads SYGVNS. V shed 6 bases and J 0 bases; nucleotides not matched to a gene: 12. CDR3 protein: CASSRRNPGQGDQETQYF. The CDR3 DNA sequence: TGTGCCAGCAGCCGACGGAATCCGGGACAGGGGGACCAAGAGACCCAGTACTTC.

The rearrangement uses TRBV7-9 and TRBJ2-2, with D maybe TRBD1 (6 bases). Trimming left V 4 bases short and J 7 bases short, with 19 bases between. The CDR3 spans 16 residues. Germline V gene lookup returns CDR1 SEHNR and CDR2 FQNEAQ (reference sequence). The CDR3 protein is CASSSWGQSSGGELFF. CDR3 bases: TGTGCCAGCAGCTCCTGGGGGCAATCGAGTGGCGGGGAGCTGTTTTTT.

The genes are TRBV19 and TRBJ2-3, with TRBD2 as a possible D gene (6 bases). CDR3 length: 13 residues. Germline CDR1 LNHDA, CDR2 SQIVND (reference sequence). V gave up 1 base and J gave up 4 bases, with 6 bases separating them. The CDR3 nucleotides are TGTGCCAGTAGTATAGGGGGGGCAGATACGCAGTATTTT. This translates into CASSIGGADTQYF.

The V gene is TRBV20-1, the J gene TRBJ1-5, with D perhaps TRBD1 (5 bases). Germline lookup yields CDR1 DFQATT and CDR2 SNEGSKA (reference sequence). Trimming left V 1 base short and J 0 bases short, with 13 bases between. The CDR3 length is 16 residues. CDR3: CSARAIGAHSNQPQHF. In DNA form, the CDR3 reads TGCAGTGCTAGAGCTATTGGGGCCCATAGCAATCAGCCCCAGCATTTT.

The CDR3 DNA follows: TGTGCCAGCAGCGTAGTGGGGGCGATCTCAAACAATGAGCAGTTCTTC. It codes for CASSVVGAISNNEQFF. The chain combines TRBV9 with TRBJ2-1; maybe TRBD1 (6 bases). Between the trimmed V and J ends, which lost 0 bases and 5 bases, there was a span of 15 bases. The CDR3 loop spans 16 amino acids. From germline, CDR1 is SGDLS and CDR2 YYNGEE.

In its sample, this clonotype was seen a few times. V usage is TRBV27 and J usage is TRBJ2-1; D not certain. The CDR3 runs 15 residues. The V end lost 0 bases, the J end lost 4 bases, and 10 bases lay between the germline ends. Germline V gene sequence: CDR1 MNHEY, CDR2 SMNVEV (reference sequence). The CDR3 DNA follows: TGTGCCAGCAGTTTATCAGCCCTCGTTTACAATGAGCAGTTCTTC. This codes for CASSLSALVYNEQFF.